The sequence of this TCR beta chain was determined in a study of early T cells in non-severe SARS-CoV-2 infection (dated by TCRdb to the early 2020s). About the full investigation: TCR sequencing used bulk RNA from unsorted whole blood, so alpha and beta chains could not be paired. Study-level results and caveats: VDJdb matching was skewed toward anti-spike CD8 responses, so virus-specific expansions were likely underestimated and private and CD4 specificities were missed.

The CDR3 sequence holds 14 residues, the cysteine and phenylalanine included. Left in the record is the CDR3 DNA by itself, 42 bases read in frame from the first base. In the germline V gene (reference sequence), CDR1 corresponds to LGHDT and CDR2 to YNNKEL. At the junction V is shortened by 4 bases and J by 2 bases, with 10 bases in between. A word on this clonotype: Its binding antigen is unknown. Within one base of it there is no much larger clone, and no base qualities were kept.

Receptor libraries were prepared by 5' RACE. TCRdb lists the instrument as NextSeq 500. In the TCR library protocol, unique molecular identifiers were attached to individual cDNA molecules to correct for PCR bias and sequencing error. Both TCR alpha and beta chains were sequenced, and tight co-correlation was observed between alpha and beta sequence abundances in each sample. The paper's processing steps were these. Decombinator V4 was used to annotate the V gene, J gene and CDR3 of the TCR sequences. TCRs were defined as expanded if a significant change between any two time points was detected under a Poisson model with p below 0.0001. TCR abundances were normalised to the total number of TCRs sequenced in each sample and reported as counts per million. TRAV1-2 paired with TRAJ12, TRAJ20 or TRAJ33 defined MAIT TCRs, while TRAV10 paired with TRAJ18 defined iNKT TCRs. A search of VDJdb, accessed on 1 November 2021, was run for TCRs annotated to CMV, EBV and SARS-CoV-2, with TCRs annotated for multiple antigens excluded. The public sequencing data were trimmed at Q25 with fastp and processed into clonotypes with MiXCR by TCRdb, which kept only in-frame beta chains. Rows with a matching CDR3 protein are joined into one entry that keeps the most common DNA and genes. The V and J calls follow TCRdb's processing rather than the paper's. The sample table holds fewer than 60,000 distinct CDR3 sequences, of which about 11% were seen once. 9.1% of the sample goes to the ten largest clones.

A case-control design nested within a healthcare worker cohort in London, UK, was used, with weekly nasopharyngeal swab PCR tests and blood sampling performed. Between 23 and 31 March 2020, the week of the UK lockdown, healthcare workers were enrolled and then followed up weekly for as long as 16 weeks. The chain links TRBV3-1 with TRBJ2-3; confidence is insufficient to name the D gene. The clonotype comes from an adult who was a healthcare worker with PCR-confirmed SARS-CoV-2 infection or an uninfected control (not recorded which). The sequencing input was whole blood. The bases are TGTGCCAGCAGCCTTCTGGGGAACACAGATACGCAGTATTTT. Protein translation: CASSLLGNTDTQYF.